Each of the 28 T cell receptor beta chains below was sequenced from the same sample in a study of shared clonotypes between healthy human individuals. Profiling relied on immunoSEQ multiplex PCR, and the TCRdb table lists in-frame clones only, not all of them. Altogether over 950,000 clones are present, 60% to 85% being singletons, with the ten largest covering more than 0.85%. The sequencing input was memory CD4+ T cells from PBMCs. Sample subset: CD45RA-negative fraction. The receptors derive from a man in his late teens or twenties in good health. Some clones in this sample may be carry-over from other donors' samples.

The rearrangement uses TRBV21-1 and TRBJ2-3; no check of the table's D call, TRBD2, against the DNA was made. TRBV21-1 is labeled a pseudogene. The CDR3 spans 19 residues. The CDR3 DNA reads TGTGCCAGCAGCGAAATGGGGCTAGCGGGAGAGTTAGGCACAGATACGCAGTATTTT. This translates into CASSEMGLAGELGTDTQYF.

The gene calls are TRBV29-1 and TRBJ2-3; perhaps TRBD2 as D (5 bases). With 3 bases removed from V and 0 bases from J, the gap between germline ends came to 13 bases. The CDR3 extends over 15 amino acids. Germline V lookup: CDR1 SQVTM, CDR2 ANQGSEA. The CDR3 DNA is TGCAGCGTTGAGGTCAGGACTTCTAGCACAGATACGCAGTATTTT. This gives the protein CSVEVRTSSTDTQYF.

The chain links TRBV9 to TRBJ2-3; 8 bases agree with TRBD2. J lost 0 bases, V lost 4 bases, and 7 bases had no gene match. CDR3 length: 16 residues. Germline CDR1 SGDLS, CDR2 YYNGEE. CDR3 protein: CASSNFASGSTDTQYF. The CDR3 DNA is TGTGCCAGCAGCAATTTCGCTAGCGGGAGCACAGATACGCAGTATTTT.

The chain carries TRBV28 and TRBJ2-1; 8 positions agree with TRBD2. The CDR3 totals 15 residues. The J segment lost 4 bases and the V segment lost 5 bases, leaving 7 bases of the junction unmatched. CDR1 and CDR2 (germline): MDHEN, SYDVKM. CDR3: CASSGGRLPYNEQFF. The CDR3 nucleotides are TGTGCCAGCAGTGGCGGGAGGCTGCCATACAATGAGCAGTTCTTC.

The chain couples TRBV5-4 to TRBJ2-7; D not resolved. V was pared by 0 bases and J by 6 bases, with 7 bases between. The CDR3 has 12 amino acids. Per germline, CDR1 SGHNT and CDR2 YYREEE (reference sequence). The CDR3 sequence is CASSLVSGEQYF. The CDR3 bases are TGTGCCAGCAGCTTGGTGTCCGGCGAGCAGTACTTC. The entire variable domain, with the rest obtained from reference TRBV5-4 and TRBJ2-7, is as follows: ETGVTQSPTHLIKTRGQQVTLRCSSQSGHNTVSWYQQALGQGPQFIFQYYREEENGRGNFPPRFSGLQFPNYSSELNVNALELDDSALYLCASSLVSGEQYFGPGTRLTVT.

The chain carries TRBV4-2 and TRBJ2-1; no definite D call. CDR3 length: 17 residues. Germline CDR1 reads LGHNA; CDR2 reads YNFKEQ. With 0 bases removed from V and 7 bases from J, the gap between germline ends came to 19 bases. The CDR3 is CASSQDGTETHRNEQFF. DNA of the CDR3: TGTGCCAGCAGCCAAGATGGTACTGAAACCCATCGGAATGAGCAGTTCTTC.

The chain joins TRBV2 to TRBJ2-2; the D gene is possibly TRBD2 (6 bases). Germline CDR1 SNHLY, CDR2 FYNNEI. Trimming took 5 bases from V and 4 from J, leaving 14 bases between them. This CDR3 has 15 residues. The CDR3, as DNA: TGTGCCAGCAGTCCCCCGGGGGTTCTCACCGGGGAGCTGTTTTTT. Its protein is CASSPPGVLTGELFF.

This chain links TRBV2 with TRBJ1-4; 10 nucleotides match TRBD1. The CDR3 runs 15 residues. Trimming cost V 3 bases and J 7 bases; bases outside gene matches: 5. Germline values: CDR1 SNHLY, CDR2 FYNNEI. The chain's CDR3 is CASSDRDRGTEKLFF. The CDR3 coding sequence is TGTGCCAGCAGTGACCGGGACAGGGGAACTGAAAAACTGTTTTTT.

The genes are TRBV7-3 and TRBJ2-3; D is perhaps TRBD2 (6 bases). V shed 5 bases and J shed 4 bases, with 13 bases lying between them. The germline gives CDR1 SGHTA, CDR2 FQGTGA. The CDR3 has 14 amino acids. CDR3 region: CASSTGSRSDTQYF. The CDR3 region has the DNA TGTGCCAGCAGCACCGGGAGTAGGTCAGATACGCAGTATTTT.

The chain has TRBV5-1 and TRBJ2-1; the D is unclear. Trimming took off 0 bases at V and 5 bases at J, with 6 bases between the two ends. The length of the CDR3 is 13 residues. Germline values: CDR1 SGHRS, CDR2 YFSETQ. This CDR3 reads CASSLVTDNEQFF. The CDR3 nucleotides are TGCGCCAGCAGCTTGGTAACTGACAATGAGCAGTTCTTC.

The genes are TRBV28 and TRBJ2-3; D is unclear. This CDR3 region has 11 residues. Deletions cut 7 bases from V and 4 bases from J, with 6 bases between. Germline-derived CDR1 and CDR2 are MDHEN and SYDVKM. CDR3 region: CASTGSDTQYF. CDR3 nucleotide sequence: TGTGCCAGCACCGGGTCAGATACGCAGTATTTT.

The chain is built from TRBV9 and TRBJ2-7; the D is unclear. CDR3 length: 15 amino acids. Trimming stripped 0 bases from V and 4 bases from J, with 14 bases between. CDR1 and CDR2 from the germline V gene are SGDLS and YYNGEE. The CDR3: CASSVGGVLGYEQYF. DNA for the CDR3: TGTGCCAGCAGCGTAGGTGGGGTCCTTGGATACGAGCAGTACTTC.

CDR3 DNA: TGTGCCAGCAGCTTATCCCTAGATACGCAGTATTTT. It yields the protein CASSLSLDTQYF. The chain has TRBV7-9 and TRBJ2-3; D not resolved. The V gene lost 2 bases and the J gene lost 5 bases, with 5 bases spanning the gap. The germline gives CDR1 SEHNR, CDR2 FQNEAQ (reference sequence). The CDR3 extends over 12 amino acids.

This chain connects TRBV6-5 to TRBJ2-7; the D gene could be TRBD1 or TRBD2 (6 bases each). The germline V gene has CDR1 MNHEY and CDR2 SVGAGI. This CDR3 has 12 amino acids. V shed 6 bases and J shed 7 bases, with 13 bases lying between them. This chain's CDR3 is CASRGGPIEQYF. The DNA of the CDR3 is TGTGCCAGCAGAGGGGGGCCGATAGAGCAGTACTTC.

The V gene is TRBV6-1, the J gene TRBJ2-7; 10 bases map to TRBD1. Losses at the gene ends were 1 base for V and 4 bases for J; bases not matched to a gene: 4. This CDR3 is 15 amino acids long. CDR1 MNHNS and CDR2 SASEGT come from the germline V gene. CDR3 sequence (DNA): TGTGCCAGCAGTGAAGTAGACAGGGGGCCGTACGAGCAGTACTTC. Translation: CASSEVDRGPYEQYF.

The rearrangement joins TRBV28 to TRBJ2-1, with D perhaps TRBD2 (5 bases). Germline V gene data show CDR1 as MDHEN and CDR2 as SYDVKM. The CDR3 spans 17 residues. V dropped 4 bases and J dropped 4 bases, with 20 bases sitting between them. The CDR3 nucleotides read TGTGCCAGCAGTTCCCACAGCAGAGGACTCCAGTACAATGAGCAGTTCTTC. Translation: CASSSHSRGLQYNEQFF.

The V and J genes are TRBV19 and TRBJ2-5; unclear D gene. From germline, CDR1 is LNHDA and CDR2 SQIVND (reference sequence). Between the trimmed V and J ends, which lost 7 bases and 4 bases, there was a span of 13 bases. This CDR3 is built from 13 residues. DNA of the CDR3: TGTGCCAGTAACGATGGACCCGGAGAGACCCAGTACTTC. This sequence encodes CASNDGPGETQYF.

The rearrangement uses TRBV6-5 and TRBJ1-2; D might be TRBD1 (5 bases). V lost 6 bases and J 8 bases, leaving 13 bases between the germline ends. The CDR3 has 12 residues. CDR1 is MNHEY and CDR2 is SVGAGI in the germline V gene. CDR3 sequence (DNA): TGTGCCAGCAGACCCAGGGTTGAGGGCTACACCTTC. Translation: CASRPRVEGYTF.

The chain employs TRBV30 and TRBJ2-7; a weak D match, TRBD1 (5 bases). The ends were cut back, 0 bases at V and 5 bases at J, with 8 bases in the middle. Germline CDR1 reads GTSNPN; CDR2 reads SVGIG (reference sequence). This CDR3 has 12 residues. CDR3 in DNA: TGTGCCTGGAGTGTTGGGGCCCACGAGCAGTACTTC. This encodes CAWSVGAHEQYF. Combining the CDR3 with reference TRBV30 and TRBJ2-7 gives the whole variable domain SQTIHQWPATLVQPVGSPLSLECTVEGTSNPNLYWYRQAAGRGLQLLFYSVGIGQISSEVPQNLSASRPQDRQFILSSKKLLLSDSGFYLCAWSVGAHEQYFGPGTRLTVT.

The chain carries TRBV28 and TRBJ2-6; D gene ambiguous. V shed 6 bases and J shed 0 bases, with 6 bases lying between them. From germline, CDR1 is MDHEN and CDR2 SYDVKM. This CDR3 is built from 14 residues. Here the CDR3 reads CASSSDSGANVLTF. Here the CDR3 DNA reads TGTGCCAGCAGCTCGGACTCTGGGGCCAACGTCCTGACTTTC.

The sample holds a few counts of this clone. This rearrangement joins TRBV19 to TRBJ1-2; D gene ambiguous. Trimming took 5 bases from V and 6 from J, leaving 10 bases between them. Per the germline V gene, CDR1 is LNHDA and CDR2 is SQIVND (reference sequence). The CDR3 has 12 residues. The CDR3 spells CASSAGIHGYTF. Written as DNA, the CDR3 is TGTGCCAGTAGTGCCGGGATCCATGGCTACACCTTC.

Concerning this clone itself: Germline is not matched at one junction end, which may reflect a read error. The rearrangement links TRBV5-1 to TRBJ2-6; D possibly uses TRBD1 or TRBD2 (5 bases each). The germline CDR1 and CDR2 sequences are SGHRS and YFSETQ. CDR3 length equals 15 residues. The DNA of the CDR3 is TGCGCCAGCAGCGGGGGATTCACTGGGGCCAATGTCCTGACTTTC. It translates to CASSGGFTGANVLTF.

In its sample, this clone was seen a few times. The sample has other DNA sequences that encode this CDR3 too. The chain combines TRBV5-1 with TRBJ1-1, with TRBD1 as a possible D gene (6 bases). Germline V lookup: CDR1 SGHRS, CDR2 YFSETQ. V was shortened by 2 bases and J by 4 bases, with 12 bases between the two germline ends. The CDR3 consists of 14 residues. The CDR3 DNA follows: TGCGCCAGCAGCTTACAGGGTCTGGGCACTGAAGCTTTCTTT. This encodes CASSLQGLGTEAFF.

The rearrangement uses TRBV7-9 and TRBJ2-7; the match to TRBD2 covers 10 bases. The CDR3 has 15 residues. With 1 base clipped from V and 3 bases from J, the junction kept 3 bases outside the gene matches. Germline loops: CDR1 SEHNR, CDR2 FQNEAQ (reference sequence). The CDR3, as DNA: TGTGCCAGCAGCTTAGACCTAGCGGGAGACTACGAGCAGTACTTC. It yields the protein CASSLDLAGDYEQYF.

The V call is TRBV19, the J call TRBJ1-3; 7 bases are a match to TRBD1. The junction had 12 bases not matched to a gene; V was cut back by 5 bases and J by 2 bases. Looked up from germline, CDR1 is LNHDA and CDR2 is SQIVND (reference sequence). This CDR3 has 17 residues. CDR3 residues: CASSGYRGPSAGNTIYF. The CDR3 DNA is TGTGCCAGTAGTGGGTACAGGGGACCCTCGGCTGGAAACACCATATATTTT.

CDR3 coding DNA: TGTGCCAGCTCCCCCGTCGGACTAGCCCTAGATACGCAGTATTTT. It encodes CASSPVGLALDTQYF. The J gene is TRBJ2-3, the V gene TRBV18; 8 nucleotides match TRBD2. Germline lookup yields CDR1 KGHSH and CDR2 LQKENI. Trimming cost V 6 bases and J 5 bases; bases outside gene matches: 10. This CDR3 contains 15 residues.

This clone was counted ten times or more. The sample contains more than one DNA sequence encoding this CDR3. V and J are TRBV2 and TRBJ1-3; unclear D gene. Germline V CDR1 and CDR2: SNHLY, FYNNEI. There are 12 residues in the CDR3. Trimming shortened V by 0 bases and J by 4 bases, and 1 base separated the two germline ends. The DNA of the CDR3 is TGTGCCAGCAGTGAAGCGGGAAACACCATATATTTT. Protein: CASSEAGNTIYF. The full variable domain, its missing parts supplied by reference TRBV2 and TRBJ1-3, is EPEVTQTPSHQVTQMGQEVILRCVPISNHLYFYWYRQILGQKVEFLVSFYNNEISEKSEIFDDQFSVERPDGSNFTLKIRSTKLEDSAMYFCASSEAGNTIYFGEGSWLTVV.

The chain links TRBV19 to TRBJ2-3; 7 positions match TRBD2. The germline CDR1 and CDR2 sequences are LNHDA and SQIVND (reference sequence). V dropped 7 bases and J dropped 0; count of bases not matched to a gene: 4. The CDR3 sequence is 14 residues long. The DNA of the CDR3 is TGTGCCAGTAAGCGGGACCCTAGCACAGATACGCAGTATTTT. This encodes CASKRDPSTDTQYF.